These T cell receptor beta chains were read from a single sample in a study of cytomegalovirus exposure and HLA in healthy donors. Clones were read by immunoSEQ multiplex PCR, and TCRdb kept only the in-frame ones, dropping some. Of 75,000 to 95,000 clones in the sample, approximately 84% were seen once. Sequencing was performed on PBMCs. All receptors derive from a young man in good health and CMV-seronegative. Each CDR3 is given with its conserved first and last residue. A D gene is named only where the DNA matches it firmly. Size tells how often a clone was seen (once, few, many) or the class of an expanded clone, and some rows leave it out.

abundance: NA
v_gene: TRBV19
len: 20
j_gene: TRBJ2-1
d_gene: NA
CDR3nt: TGTGCCAGTAGTATTTACCCCCCTAGGGGGGGCAAGGGGAATTACAATGAGCAGTTCTTC
CDR3aa: CASSIYPPRGGKGNYNEQFF

abundance: NA
v_gene: TRBV6-5
len: 13
j_gene: TRBJ2-7
d_gene: TRBD2
CDR3nt: TGTGCCAGCAGTTCGGCTAGCGGGTACGAGCAGTACTTC
CDR3aa: CASSSASGYEQYF

abundance: NA
v_gene: TRBV10-3
len: 15
j_gene: TRBJ2-7
d_gene: NA
CDR3nt: TGTGCCATCAGTGAGTCGTCCCTTCCAGGCTACGAGCAGTACTTC
CDR3aa: CAISESSLPGYEQYF

abundance: NA
v_gene: TRBV5-6
len: 16
j_gene: TRBJ1-4
d_gene: TRBD1
CDR3nt: TGTGCCAGCAGCTCCTATCCCGGGACAGGGGACGAAAAACTGTTTTTT
CDR3aa: CASSSYPGTGDEKLFF

abundance: few
v_gene: TRBV2
len: 15
j_gene: TRBJ1-1
d_gene: NA
CDR3nt: TGTGCCAGCAGTGAACAAGGGGTCTCGAACACTGAAGCTTTCTTT
CDR3aa: CASSEQGVSNTEAFF

abundance: NA
v_gene: TRBV27
len: 18
j_gene: TRBJ1-1
d_gene: TRBD1
CDR3nt: TGTGCCAGCAGTTTATCGATGGGACAAGGGGGCTGGGACACTGAAGCTTTCTTT
CDR3aa: CASSLSMGQGGWDTEAFF

abundance: NA
v_gene: TRBV5-4
len: 15
j_gene: TRBJ2-1
d_gene: TRBD2
CDR3nt: TGTGCCAGCAGTCCTGGGACTAGCGGTAACAATGAGCAGTTCTTC
CDR3aa: CASSPGTSGNNEQFF

abundance: NA
v_gene: TRBV11-3
len: 14
j_gene: TRBJ2-7
d_gene: TRBD2
CDR3nt: TGTGCCAGCAGCCCTAGCGGGAGCACCTACGAGCAGTACTTC
CDR3aa: CASSPSGSTYEQYF

abundance: NA
v_gene: TRBV27
len: 11
j_gene: TRBJ2-5
d_gene: NA
CDR3nt: TGTGCCAGCAGTTCCTCCGGGTCCAACTACTTC
CDR3aa: CASSSSGSNYF

abundance: NA
v_gene: TRBV19
len: 15
j_gene: TRBJ2-6
d_gene: NA
CDR3nt: TGTGCCAGTATTCCCGGTGGTTCTGGGGCCAACGTCCTGACTTTC
CDR3aa: CASIPGGSGANVLTF

abundance: NA
v_gene: TRBV5-1
len: 13
j_gene: TRBJ2-3
d_gene: NA
CDR3nt: TGCGCCAGCAGCTGGGGGACTCCAGATACGCAGTATTTT
CDR3aa: CASSWGTPDTQYF

abundance: NA
v_gene: TRBV5-4
len: 15
j_gene: TRBJ1-1
d_gene: NA
CDR3nt: TGTGCCAGCAGCTGGGGGGAGTCTTGGCACACTGAAGCTTTCTTT
CDR3aa: CASSWGESWHTEAFF

abundance: NA
v_gene: TRBV7-2
len: 12
j_gene: TRBJ2-2
d_gene: NA
CDR3nt: TGTGCCAGCAGCTTAGTGGGGCGGGAGCTGTTTTTT
CDR3aa: CASSLVGRELFF

abundance: NA
v_gene: TRBV5-1
len: 14
j_gene: TRBJ2-7
d_gene: NA
CDR3nt: TGCGCCAGCAGCTCAACCCCAGGGGACTACGAGCAGTACTTC
CDR3aa: CASSSTPGDYEQYF

abundance: once
v_gene: TRBV6-5
len: 15
j_gene: TRBJ1-2
d_gene: NA
CDR3nt: TGTGCCAGCAGTCAGGGAACCCCACCCGGCGATGGCTACACCTTC
CDR3aa: CASSQGTPPGDGYTF

abundance: NA
v_gene: TRBV29-1
len: 12
j_gene: TRBJ1-1
d_gene: NA
CDR3nt: TGCAGCTTCGGACCCCAGGGGACTGAAGCTTTCTTT
CDR3aa: CSFGPQGTEAFF

abundance: NA
v_gene: TRBV20-1
len: 11
j_gene: TRBJ2-1
d_gene: NA
CDR3nt: TGCAGTGCCCCCTGGACAGCCCGACCGTTCTTC
CDR3aa: CSAPWTARPFF

abundance: NA
v_gene: TRBV29-1
len: 15
j_gene: TRBJ2-7
d_gene: TRBD2
CDR3nt: TGCAGCGTGACCCTAGCGGGAGGCCGCTCCTACGAGCAGTACTTC
CDR3aa: CSVTLAGGRSYEQYF

abundance: NA
v_gene: TRBV6-1
len: 15
j_gene: TRBJ1-2
d_gene: NA
CDR3nt: TGTGCCAGCAGTGCCCGACAATCGGTTAACTATGGCTACACCTTC
CDR3aa: CASSARQSVNYGYTF

abundance: NA
v_gene: TRBV28
len: 12
j_gene: TRBJ1-2
d_gene: NA
CDR3nt: TGTGCCAGCAGTTCTATTAACTATGGCTACACCTTC
CDR3aa: CASSSINYGYTF

abundance: once
v_gene: TRBV2
len: 15
j_gene: TRBJ1-4
d_gene: TRBD1
CDR3nt: TGTGCCAGCATATTTCAGGGACAGGCTAATGAAAAACTGTTTTTT
CDR3aa: CASIFQGQANEKLFF

abundance: NA
v_gene: TRBV5-1
len: 12
j_gene: TRBJ2-7
d_gene: NA
CDR3nt: TGCGCCAGCTCCCAGGGATCCTACGAGCAGTACTTC
CDR3aa: CASSQGSYEQYF

abundance: NA
v_gene: TRBV19
len: 15
j_gene: TRBJ2-3
d_gene: TRBD2
CDR3nt: TGTGCCAGTAGGACCGGGACTAGCGGGACCCATACGCAGTATTTT
CDR3aa: CASRTGTSGTHTQYF

abundance: NA
v_gene: TRBV5-1
len: 13
j_gene: TRBJ2-5
d_gene: NA
CDR3nt: TGCGCCAGCAGCCTCCGGGATCAAGAGACCCAGTACTTC
CDR3aa: CASSLRDQETQYF

abundance: few
v_gene: TRBV27
len: 13
j_gene: TRBJ2-7
d_gene: NA
CDR3nt: TGTGCCAGCAGTTTATCGGGCAGACACGAGCAGTACTTC
CDR3aa: CASSLSGRHEQYF

abundance: NA
v_gene: TRBV15
len: 16
j_gene: TRBJ2-1
d_gene: TRBD1
CDR3nt: TGTGCCACCAGCAGGGGGACAGGGGCGGTTACCTATGAGCAGTTCTTC
CDR3aa: CATSRGTGAVTYEQFF

abundance: NA
v_gene: TRBV11-3
len: 17
j_gene: TRBJ2-1
d_gene: TRBD2
CDR3nt: TGTGCCAGCAGCAAAGGACTAGCGGGGGGAATCTACAATGAGCAGTTCTTC
CDR3aa: CASSKGLAGGIYNEQFF

abundance: NA
v_gene: TRBV7-8
len: 14
j_gene: TRBJ1-1
d_gene: NA
CDR3nt: TGTGCCAGCAGCTTCGGACTACGGAACACTGAAGCTTTCTTT
CDR3aa: CASSFGLRNTEAFF

abundance: few
v_gene: TRBV14
len: 17
j_gene: TRBJ2-1
d_gene: TRBD2
CDR3nt: TGTGCCAGCAGCCAAGTCTTTGGACTAGCAATTTTCGATGAGCAGTTCTTC
CDR3aa: CASSQVFGLAIFDEQFF

abundance: NA
v_gene: TRBV29-1
len: 11
j_gene: TRBJ1-1
d_gene: NA
CDR3nt: TGCAGCGTCGGCCGGGTTGAGCGGGCTTTCTTT
CDR3aa: CSVGRVERAFF